The 16 T cell receptor beta chains below come from one sample, sequenced in a study of T cells in women clearing cervical HPV infection. Some clones are missing from TCRdb's copy, which holds only in-frame ones; the method was immunoSEQ multiplex PCR. This table holds about 35,000 clones. The sequenced material came from blood buffy coat. Receptors originate from a woman between 18 and 69 years old with a cervical HPV16 infection that either progressed to CIN3+ or cleared (not recorded which).

In regard to this clone: The read comes to an end 3 residues before the CDR3 does, leaving the germline J gene to fill in the end. The chain joins TRBV5-1 to TRBJ2-7, with TRBD1 matching 10 bases. The ends lost 3 bases at V and 5 bases at J; junction bases unmatched: 8. The CDR3 has 15 residues. Germline V lookup: CDR1 SGHRS, CDR2 YFSETQ. The sequenced CDR3 bases are TGCGCCAGCAGCTACGGGACAGGGGTTGAAAACGAG. Its protein is CASSYGTGVENE. The complete CDR3 protein is CASSYGTGVENEQYF.

The CDR3 here is CASSEDLQKLNTEAFF. CDR3 bases read: TGTGCCAGCAGTGAAGATCTCCAGAAATTAAACACTGAA. This chain joins TRBV6-1 and TRBJ1-1; D remains unclear. The read finishes 3 residues shy of the CDR3 end, and the germline J gene is used to complete it. Germline CDR1 and CDR2: MNHNS and SASEGT. The CDR3 loop spans 16 amino acids. V was clipped by 1 base and J by 2 bases, with 14 bases between them.

Concerning this clone itself: The read is 3 residues too short to cover the CDR3 end, so that end is filled in from the germline J gene. The chain combines TRBV12-5 with TRBJ1-3, with D possibly TRBD1 on 5 matching bases. Trimming shortened V by 0 bases and J by 3 bases, and 18 bases separated the two germline ends. The germline gives CDR1 LGHNT, CDR2 FRNRAP. This CDR3 contains 18 residues. The DNA read from the CDR3 is TGTGCTAGTGGTTTGGTCGATCTCCGCAGGGTTGATGGAAACACC. This sequence encodes CASGLVDLRRVDGNT. The entire CDR3 is CASGLVDLRRVDGNTIYF.

With regard to this clone: From the germline J gene comes the end of the CDR3, since the read stops 3 residues before it. J is TRBJ2-1 and V is TRBV7-2; tentative D call: TRBD2 (6 bases). CDR3 length: 14 residues. The ends were cut back, 3 bases at V and 1 base at J, with 7 bases in the middle. CDR1 is SGHTA and CDR2 is FQGNSA in the germline V gene. CDR3 DNA, as far as it was read: TGTGCCAGCAGCTTCGGGGGATCCTACAATGAG. It translates to CASSFGGSYNE. The entire CDR3 sequence reads CASSFGGSYNEQFF.

In the case of this clone: The read ends 3 residues before the CDR3 terminus; that terminus is restored from the germline J gene. The genes are TRBV12-3 or TRBV12-4 and TRBJ2-3; tentatively, D is TRBD2 (5 bases). Trimming took 3 bases from V and 4 from J, leaving 8 bases between them. CDR3 length equals 13 residues. The sequenced CDR3 bases are TGTGCCAGCAGTTTTCTAGCATCAGATACG. Translated: CASSFLASDT. The entire CDR3 protein is CASSFLASDTQYF.

About this clone itself: The read ends 3 residues shy of where the CDR3 ends; the end is completed using the germline J gene. The chain is built from TRBV29-1 and TRBJ1-2; D not resolved. Germline CDR1 reads SQVTM; CDR2 reads ANQGSEA. The CDR3 loop spans 12 amino acids. With 7 bases removed from V and 5 bases from J, the gap between germline ends came to 14 bases. CDR3 in amino acids: CSAVTLLYGYTF. The sequenced CDR3 bases are TGCAGCGCAGTGACTCTTCTTTATGGC.

CDR3: CSAAGTGVNSPLHF. The DNA read from the CDR3 is TGCAGTGCCGCCGGGACAGGGGTTAATTCACCC. V and J are TRBV20-1 and TRBJ1-6, with TRBD1 matching 10 bases. The missing CDR3 end, 3 residues past where the read stops, is filled in from the germline J gene. Germline V gene lookup returns CDR1 DFQATT and CDR2 SNEGSKA (reference sequence). After removal of 6 bases from V and 6 bases from J, the junction contained 5 bases not matched to a gene. The CDR3 spans 14 residues.

The CDR3 region is CASSAGGQGANNEQFF. CDR3 DNA, as far as it was read: TGTGCCAGCTCAGCCGGGGGACAGGGGGCGAACAATGAG. The chain combines TRBV18 with TRBJ2-1; TRBD1 aligns across 12 bases. The read ends 3 residues before the CDR3 terminus; that terminus is restored from the germline J gene. Germline assignment: CDR1 KGHSH and CDR2 LQKENI. The V and J ends lost 5 bases and 5 bases, in that order; junction bases with no gene match: 7. The CDR3 spans 16 residues. The full variable domain, its missing parts supplied by reference TRBV18 and TRBJ2-1, is NAGVMQNPRHLVRRRGQEARLRCSPMKGHSHVYWYRQLPEEGLKFMVYLQKENIIDESGMPKERFSAEFPKEGPSILRIQQVVRGDSAAYFCASSAGGQGANNEQFFGPGTRLTVL.

As for this clone: Read data end 3 residues before the CDR3 end; the end is taken from the germline J gene. The V and J genes are TRBV6-1 and TRBJ2-1, with D possibly being TRBD1 (5 bases). Per germline, CDR1 MNHNS and CDR2 SASEGT. The CDR3 is made up of 15 amino acids. V gave up 3 bases and J gave up 1 base, with 10 bases separating them. The CDR3: CASSETDGSYNEQFF. The sequenced CDR3 bases are TGTGCCAGCAGTGAGACAGATGGGTCCTACAATGAG.

As regards this clone: The CDR3 goes on 3 residues after the read ends, and that part is filled in from the germline J gene. The chain carries TRBV19 and TRBJ1-3; possible D gene TRBD1, 5 bases. Looked up from germline, CDR1 is LNHDA and CDR2 is SQIVND (reference sequence). The CDR3 has 14 residues. Trimming pared 9 bases from V and 0 bases from J, leaving 12 bases between. The sequenced CDR3 bases are TGTGCCAGCGGGAGGGACTACTCTGGAAACACC. This gives the protein CASGRDYSGNT. The CDR3 as a whole reads CASGRDYSGNTIYF.

The CDR3 loop is CASSLYSDSNTEAFF. CDR3 DNA, as far as it was read: TGTGCCAGCAGCCTTTACTCGGACAGTAACACTGAA. The rearrangement links TRBV5-6 to TRBJ1-1; the D gene is possibly TRBD1 (6 bases). The read terminates 3 residues ahead of where the CDR3 ends, so the germline J gene completes it. With 4 bases removed from V and 2 bases from J, the gap between germline ends came to 15 bases. The germline V gene encodes CDR1 SGHDT and CDR2 YYEEEE. This CDR3 is 15 amino acids long.

About this clone: Read sequence stops 3 residues before the CDR3 end, and the germline J gene provides the missing end. V and J are TRBV7-9 and TRBJ1-2, with 8 bases fitting TRBD1. This CDR3 is 15 amino acids long. Germline V gives CDR1 SEHNR, CDR2 FQNEAQ (reference sequence). Trimming cost V 2 bases and J 4 bases; bases outside gene matches: 6. CDR3 bases read: TGTGCCAGCAGCTTACCGGGACAGGCCCTCTATGGC. The encoded protein is CASSLPGQALYG. The full-length CDR3 reads as CASSLPGQALYGYTF.

A word on this clone: Read coverage stops 3 residues before the CDR3 terminus; the germline J gene supplies the remainder. V gene TRBV12-3 or TRBV12-4 combines with J gene TRBJ2-7, with D maybe TRBD1 (6 bases). This CDR3 is 14 amino acids long. V dropped 6 bases and J dropped 0 bases, with 12 bases sitting between them. The part of the CDR3 DNA that was read is TGTGCCAGCAGCGCCGGGACACACTCCTACGAG. Amino acid sequence: CASSAGTHSYE. The CDR3, in full, reads CASSAGTHSYEQYF.

Concerning this clone: The read ends 3 residues before the CDR3 terminus; that terminus is restored from the germline J gene. The same CDR3 arises from other DNA sequences in this sample as well. V and J are TRBV7-2 and TRBJ1-3, with 7 bases aligning to TRBD1. From germline, CDR1 is SGHTA and CDR2 FQGNSA. The CDR3 contains 14 residues. V was pared by 5 bases and J by 3 bases, with 4 bases of the junction left unmatched. The CDR3 reads CASSVNRGGNTIYF. The DNA read from the CDR3 is TGTGCCAGCAGCGTTAACAGGGGTGGAAACACC.

With regard to this clone: Read sequence stops 3 residues before the CDR3 end, and the germline J gene provides the missing end. The chain links TRBV4-1 to TRBJ1-5; 7 bases agree with TRBD1. Unmatched junction bases numbered 5, after V lost 3 bases and J lost 0 bases. The CDR3 is 16 residues long. Germline loops: CDR1 MGHRA, CDR2 YSYEKL. The part of the CDR3 DNA that was read is TGCGCCAGCAGCCACAGACAGGGCCCTAGCAATCAGCCC. It translates to CASSHRQGPSNQP. The full CDR3 reads CASSHRQGPSNQPQHF.

The CDR3: CASSLIDRGGSPLHF. The CDR3 bases that were read are TGTGCCAGCAGCCTTATTGACAGGGGCGGATCACCC. The rearrangement links TRBV6-2 or TRBV6-3 to TRBJ1-6; 8 bases fit TRBD1. Sequencing ends 3 residues short of the CDR3 end; the germline J gene provides the rest. The CDR3 is made up of 15 amino acids. The trim removed 6 bases at V and 10 bases at J, leaving 11 bases unmatched. CDR1 is MNHEY and CDR2 is SVGEGT in the germline V gene.